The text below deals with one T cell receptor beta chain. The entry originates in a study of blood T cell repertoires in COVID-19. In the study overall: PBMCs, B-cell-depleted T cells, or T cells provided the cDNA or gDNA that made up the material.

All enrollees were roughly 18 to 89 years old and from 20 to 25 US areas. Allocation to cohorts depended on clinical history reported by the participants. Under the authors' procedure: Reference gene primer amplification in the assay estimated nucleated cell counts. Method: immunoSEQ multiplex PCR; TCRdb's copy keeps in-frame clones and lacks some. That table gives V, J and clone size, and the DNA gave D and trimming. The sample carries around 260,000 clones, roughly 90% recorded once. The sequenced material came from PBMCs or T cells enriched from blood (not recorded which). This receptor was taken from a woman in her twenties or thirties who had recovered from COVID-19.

This chain's CDR3 is CATSRGGTGQLYGYTF. The CDR3 DNA is TGTGCCACCAGCAGAGGGGGGACAGGACAGCTCTATGGCTACACCTTC. This chain links TRBV15 with TRBJ1-2, with TRBD1 matching over 8 bases. Germline loops: CDR1 LNHNV, CDR2 YYDKDF (reference sequence). J lost 4 bases, V lost 1 base, and 8 bases had no gene match. The CDR3 covers 16 residues.